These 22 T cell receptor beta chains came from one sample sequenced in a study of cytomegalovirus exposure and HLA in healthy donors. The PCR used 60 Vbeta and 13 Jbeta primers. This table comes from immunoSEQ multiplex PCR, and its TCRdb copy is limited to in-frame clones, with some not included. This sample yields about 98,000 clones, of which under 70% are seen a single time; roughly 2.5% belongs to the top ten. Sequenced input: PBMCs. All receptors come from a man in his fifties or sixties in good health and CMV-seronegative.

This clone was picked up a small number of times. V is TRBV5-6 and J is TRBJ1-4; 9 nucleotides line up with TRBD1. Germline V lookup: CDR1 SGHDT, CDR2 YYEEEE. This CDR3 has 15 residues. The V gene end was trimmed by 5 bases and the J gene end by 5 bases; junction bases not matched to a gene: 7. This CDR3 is CASSPTTGGNEKLFF. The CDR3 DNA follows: TGTGCCAGCAGTCCGACTACAGGGGGCAATGAAAAACTGTTTTTT.

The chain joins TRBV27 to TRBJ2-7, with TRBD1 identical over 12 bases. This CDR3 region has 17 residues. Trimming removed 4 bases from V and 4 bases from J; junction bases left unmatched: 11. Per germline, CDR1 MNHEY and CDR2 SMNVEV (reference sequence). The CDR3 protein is CASSYKAPGQGAYEQYF. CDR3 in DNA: TGTGCCAGCAGTTACAAAGCGCCGGGACAGGGGGCTTACGAGCAGTACTTC.

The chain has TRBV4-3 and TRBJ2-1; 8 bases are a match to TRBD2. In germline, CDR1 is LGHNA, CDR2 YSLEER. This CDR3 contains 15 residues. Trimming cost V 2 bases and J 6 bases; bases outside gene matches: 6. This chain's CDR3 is CASSQYGGGINEQFF. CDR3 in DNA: TGCGCCAGCAGCCAATACGGGGGGGGTATCAATGAGCAGTTCTTC.

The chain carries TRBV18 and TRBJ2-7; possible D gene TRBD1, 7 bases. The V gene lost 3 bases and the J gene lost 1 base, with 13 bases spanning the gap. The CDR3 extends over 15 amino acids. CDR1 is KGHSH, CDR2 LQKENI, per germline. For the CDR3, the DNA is TGTGCCAGCTCACCCACGCGGGACAGATCCTACGAGCAGTACTTC. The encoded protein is CASSPTRDRSYEQYF.

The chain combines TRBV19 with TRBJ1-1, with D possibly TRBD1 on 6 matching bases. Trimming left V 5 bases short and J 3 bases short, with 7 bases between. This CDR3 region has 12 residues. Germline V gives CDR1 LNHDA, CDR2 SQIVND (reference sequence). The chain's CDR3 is CASSQGHTEAFF. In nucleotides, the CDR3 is TGTGCCAGTAGTCAGGGGCACACTGAAGCTTTCTTT.

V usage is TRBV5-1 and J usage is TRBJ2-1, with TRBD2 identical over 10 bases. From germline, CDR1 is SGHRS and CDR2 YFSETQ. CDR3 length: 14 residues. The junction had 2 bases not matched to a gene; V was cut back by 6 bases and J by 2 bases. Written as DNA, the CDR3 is TGCGCCAGCACGAGCGGGAGGGCCTACAATGAGCAGTTCTTC. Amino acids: CASTSGRAYNEQFF.

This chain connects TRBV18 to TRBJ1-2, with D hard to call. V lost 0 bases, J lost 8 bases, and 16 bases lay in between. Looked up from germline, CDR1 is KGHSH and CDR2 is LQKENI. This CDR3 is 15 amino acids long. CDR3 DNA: TGTGCCAGCTCACCACCCCACGTGGAGAGGAGGGGCTACACCTTC. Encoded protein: CASSPPHVERRGYTF.

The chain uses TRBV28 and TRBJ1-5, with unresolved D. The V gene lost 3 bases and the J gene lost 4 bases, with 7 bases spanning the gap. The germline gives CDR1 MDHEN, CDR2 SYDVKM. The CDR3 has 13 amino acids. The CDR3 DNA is TGTGCCAGCAGTTTCAGCGTTAATCAGCCCCAGCATTTT. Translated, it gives CASSFSVNQPQHF.

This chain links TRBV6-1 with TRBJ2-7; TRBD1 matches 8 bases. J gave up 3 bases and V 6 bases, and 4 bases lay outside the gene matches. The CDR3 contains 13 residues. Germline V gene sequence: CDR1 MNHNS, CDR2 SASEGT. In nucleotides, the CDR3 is TGTGCCAGCAGCCGGACAGGGCTCTACGAGCAGTACTTC. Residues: CASSRTGLYEQYF.

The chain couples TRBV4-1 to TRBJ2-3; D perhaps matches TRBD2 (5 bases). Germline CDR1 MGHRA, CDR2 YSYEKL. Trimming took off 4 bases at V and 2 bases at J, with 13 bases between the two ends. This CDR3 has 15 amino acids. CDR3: CASSPMNRDTDTQYF. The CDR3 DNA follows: TGCGCCAGCAGCCCGATGAACCGGGACACAGATACGCAGTATTTT.

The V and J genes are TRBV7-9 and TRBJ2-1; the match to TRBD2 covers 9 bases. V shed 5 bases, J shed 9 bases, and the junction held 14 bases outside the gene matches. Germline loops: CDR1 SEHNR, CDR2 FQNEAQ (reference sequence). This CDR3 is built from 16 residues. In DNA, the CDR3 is TGTGCCAGCAGCCCCCCCGCTAGCGGGAAGATACCTGAGCAGTTCTTC. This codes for CASSPPASGKIPEQFF.

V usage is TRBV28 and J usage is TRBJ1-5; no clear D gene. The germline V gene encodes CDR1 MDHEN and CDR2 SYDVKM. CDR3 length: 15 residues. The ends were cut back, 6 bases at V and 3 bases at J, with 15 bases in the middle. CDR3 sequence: CASRVPAGNNQPQHF. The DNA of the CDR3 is TGTGCCAGCAGGGTCCCGGCGGGGAACAATCAGCCCCAGCATTTT.

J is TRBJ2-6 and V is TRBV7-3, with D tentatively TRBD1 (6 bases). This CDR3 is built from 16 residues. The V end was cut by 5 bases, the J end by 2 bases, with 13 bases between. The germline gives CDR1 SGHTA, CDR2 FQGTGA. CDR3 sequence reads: CASSPQDSPGANVLTF. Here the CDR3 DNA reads TGTGCCAGCAGCCCTCAGGACAGCCCTGGGGCCAACGTCCTGACTTTC.

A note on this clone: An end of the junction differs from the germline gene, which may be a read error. CDR3 in amino acids: CAGSESGSTPGTDTQYF. The DNA of the CDR3 is TGTGCCGGCAGTGAAAGCGGGAGTACCCCCGGTACAGATACGCAGTATTTT. The chain joins TRBV6-1 to TRBJ2-3; 8 nucleotides match TRBD2. The germline CDR1 and CDR2 sequences are MNHNS and SASEGT. The CDR3 totals 17 residues.

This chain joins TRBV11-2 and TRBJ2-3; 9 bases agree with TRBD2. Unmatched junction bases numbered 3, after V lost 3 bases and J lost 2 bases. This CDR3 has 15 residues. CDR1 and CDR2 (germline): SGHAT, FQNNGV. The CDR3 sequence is CASSFTSGPTDTQYF. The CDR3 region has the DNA TGTGCCAGCAGCTTTACTAGCGGGCCCACAGATACGCAGTATTTT.

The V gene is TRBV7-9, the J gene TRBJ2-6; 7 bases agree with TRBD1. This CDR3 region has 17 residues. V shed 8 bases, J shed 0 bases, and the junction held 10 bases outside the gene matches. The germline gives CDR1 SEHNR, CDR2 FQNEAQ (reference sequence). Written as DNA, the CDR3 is TGTGCCAGCTACCCCGGACAGGTTAACTCTGGGGCCAACGTCCTGACTTTC. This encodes CASYPGQVNSGANVLTF.

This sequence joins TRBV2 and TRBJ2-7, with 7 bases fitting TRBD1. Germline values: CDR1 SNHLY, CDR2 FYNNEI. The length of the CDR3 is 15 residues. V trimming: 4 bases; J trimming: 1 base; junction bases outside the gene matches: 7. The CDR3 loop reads CASSGQGFTSYEQYF. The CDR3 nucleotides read TGTGCCAGCAGTGGACAGGGTTTTACATCCTACGAGCAGTACTTC.

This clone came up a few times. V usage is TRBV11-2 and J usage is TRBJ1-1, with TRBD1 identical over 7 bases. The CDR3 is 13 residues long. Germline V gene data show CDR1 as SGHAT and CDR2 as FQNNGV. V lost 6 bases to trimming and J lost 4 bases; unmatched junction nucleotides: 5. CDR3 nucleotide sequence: TGTGCCAGCAGACCGACAGGGATCACTGAAGCTTTCTTT. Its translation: CASRPTGITEAFF.

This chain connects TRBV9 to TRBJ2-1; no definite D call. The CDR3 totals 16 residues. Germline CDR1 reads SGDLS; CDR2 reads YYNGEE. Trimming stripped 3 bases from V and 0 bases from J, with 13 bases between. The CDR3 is CASSGGLSGSYNEQFF. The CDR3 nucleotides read TGTGCCAGCAGCGGAGGCCTCTCGGGCTCCTACAATGAGCAGTTCTTC.

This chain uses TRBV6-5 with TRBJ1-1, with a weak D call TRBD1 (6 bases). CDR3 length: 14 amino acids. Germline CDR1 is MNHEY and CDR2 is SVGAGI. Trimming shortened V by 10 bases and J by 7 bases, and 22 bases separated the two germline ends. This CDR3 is CATLPRLDRNEAFF. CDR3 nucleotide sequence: TGTGCCACCCTCCCTCGCCTGGACAGAAATGAAGCTTTCTTT.

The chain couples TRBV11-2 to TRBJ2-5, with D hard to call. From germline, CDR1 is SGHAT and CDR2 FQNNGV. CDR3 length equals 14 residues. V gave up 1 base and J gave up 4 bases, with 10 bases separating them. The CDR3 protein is CASSLVFAVETQYF. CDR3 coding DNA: TGTGCCAGCAGCTTAGTGTTTGCAGTAGAGACCCAGTACTTC.

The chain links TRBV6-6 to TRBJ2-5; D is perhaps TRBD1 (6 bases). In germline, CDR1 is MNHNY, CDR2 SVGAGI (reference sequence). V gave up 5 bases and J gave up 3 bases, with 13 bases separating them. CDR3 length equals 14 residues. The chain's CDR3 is CASSPSNREETQYF. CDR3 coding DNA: TGTGCCAGCAGTCCCTCCAACAGGGAAGAGACCCAGTACTTC.